This entry is about one T cell receptor (beta chain). Its antigen remains unknown. Amplification used 60 Vbeta primers and 13 Jbeta primers. TCRdb's table, derived via immunoSEQ multiplex PCR, lists solely in-frame clones and lacks some. The data show 150,000 to 200,000 clones, 78% seen once. Germline CDR1 and CDR2: SNHLY and FYNNEI. V was pared by 3 bases and J by 2 bases, with 4 bases between. This CDR3 comprises 12 residues. The sample belongs to a study of cytomegalovirus exposure and HLA in healthy donors. Whole-study results and caveats: Across donors, sequencing depth was assumed by presence/absence analyses to be roughly uniform. Solely CMV serostatus was available to characterize immune exposure. 87-base-pair reads could not separate some V segments, including TRBV6-2 and TRBV6-3. As a later analysis revealed, most CMV-associated TCR beta chains appeared HLA-restricted.

The chain uses TRBV2 and TRBJ1-2; D gene uncertain. This TCR was sampled from a woman younger than 45 in good health and CMV-seropositive. Sequencing was performed on PBMCs. DNA for the CDR3: TGTGCCAGCAGTGACAGAAACTATGGCTACACCTTC. It is translated as CASSDRNYGYTF.